This T cell receptor (beta chain) was obtained from a study of blood T cell repertoires in COVID-19. Study-level information: Some COVID-19 samples were acute and others convalescent; all came from the United States, Italy and Spain. The cDNA or gDNA used as material had been derived from T cells, B-cell-depleted T cells, or PBMCs.

This CDR3 is built from 14 residues. V was pared by 5 bases and J by 3 bases, with 4 bases of the junction left unmatched. Germline CDR1 is MNHNY and CDR2 is SVGAGI (reference sequence). Method: immunoSEQ multiplex PCR; TCRdb's copy keeps in-frame clones and lacks some. The repertoire holds about 55,000 clones, with 65% to 90% as singletons. This receptor was taken from a human donor in a cohort sampled during active COVID-19. The sample comprised peripheral blood. The gene calls are TRBV6-6 and TRBJ2-7, with TRBD1 identical over 10 bases. This CDR3 is CASSPRDRGYEQYF. CDR3 sequence (DNA): TGTGCCAGCAGTCCCCGGGACAGGGGCTACGAGCAGTACTTC.